The 3 T cell receptor beta chains listed next were all sequenced from one sample in a study of blood T cell repertoires in COVID-19. Sequencing used immunoSEQ multiplex PCR; TCRdb keeps in-frame clones, though not all of them. The sample records 200,000 to 250,000 clones, over 80% being singletons. The source material was PBMCs or T cells enriched from blood (not recorded which). These receptors were taken from a man aged 45-60 years who had been exposed to COVID-19.

The genes are TRBV15 and TRBJ1-1, with 7 bases matching TRBD1. CDR3 length equals 15 residues. V lost 3 bases and J lost 1; bases outside the gene matches: 5. CDR1 and CDR2 from the germline V gene are LNHNV and YYDKDF (reference sequence). CDR3 amino acids: CATSRPTGWNTEAFF. For the CDR3, the DNA is TGTGCCACCAGCAGGCCGACAGGGTGGAACACTGAAGCTTTCTTT. The complete variable domain, with remaining parts taken from reference TRBV15 and TRBJ1-1, reads DAMVIQNPRYQVTQFGKPVTLSCSQTLNHNVMYWYQQKSSQAPKLLFHYYDKDFNNEADTPDNFQSRRPNTSFCFLDIRSPGLGDTAMYLCATSRPTGWNTEAFFGQGTRLTVV.

The chain links TRBV5-4 to TRBJ2-4; D may be TRBD2 (5 bases). There are 11 residues in the CDR3. Germline lookup yields CDR1 SGHNT and CDR2 YYREEE (reference sequence). Trimming took off 1 base at V and 9 bases at J, with 5 bases between the two ends. The DNA of the CDR3 is TGTGCCAGCAGCTTGAGCGGCATTCAGTACTTC. This translates into CASSLSGIQYF.

This clone was picked up one time. The rearrangement links TRBV12-5 to TRBJ2-1; the match to TRBD1 covers 7 bases. The CDR3 has 18 amino acids. Trimming took 3 bases from V and 3 from J; bases not matched to a gene: 14. Germline CDR1 reads LGHNT; CDR2 reads FRNRAP. The CDR3 is CASGFVTSGTVRYNEQFF. CDR3 coding DNA: TGTGCTAGTGGTTTTGTCACATCCGGGACAGTTCGCTACAATGAGCAGTTCTTC.